The sequence of this T cell receptor (beta chain) was determined in a study of blood T cell repertoires in COVID-19. About the study: From T cells, B-cell-depleted T cells, or PBMCs came the material, which was cDNA or gDNA.

The CDR3 is 15 residues long. Trimming shortened V by 0 bases and J by 4 bases, and 10 bases separated the two germline ends. The germline V gene encodes CDR1 LGHNA and CDR2 YSLEER. Clones were read by immunoSEQ multiplex PCR, and TCRdb kept only the in-frame ones, dropping some. The table lists 30,000 or so clones, roughly 87% of them singletons, with over 11% in the top ten. This TCR was sampled from a man in his sixties with active COVID-19. The chain employs TRBV4-3 and TRBJ1-5, with unresolved D. Material: peripheral blood. This CDR3 reads CASSQDLAGNQPQHF. The CDR3 region has the DNA TGCGCCAGCAGCCAAGATTTGGCGGGAAATCAGCCCCAGCATTTT.